The 3 T cell receptor beta chains presented below share a single source sample, sequenced in a study of T cell responses to AZD1222 COVID-19 vaccine. Profiled with immunoSEQ multiplex PCR; TCRdb holds only in-frame clones, not every one. The sample carries approximately 110,000 clones, 65% to 85% recorded once. Specimen: peripheral blood, collected on day 0 of AZD1222 vaccination. The receptors shown here come from an adult in good health.

The chain has TRBV7-2 and TRBJ1-4, with 11 positions matching TRBD1. CDR1 and CDR2 from the germline V gene are SGHTA and FQGNSA. The V and J ends lost 0 bases and 8 bases, in that order; junction bases with no gene match: 2. CDR3 length: 15 residues. The CDR3 loop reads CASSLAGQGGEKLFF. Here the CDR3 DNA reads TGTGCCAGCAGCTTAGCGGGACAGGGGGGCGAAAAACTGTTTTTT.

The rearrangement joins TRBV9 to TRBJ2-5; 11 positions agree with TRBD2. The CDR3 has 14 amino acids. Germline V gives CDR1 SGDLS, CDR2 YYNGEE. Trimming at V came to 3 bases and at J to 3 bases, leaving 1 base not matched to a gene. The CDR3 protein is CASSGGLAEETQYF. The CDR3 DNA follows: TGTGCCAGCAGCGGGGGACTAGCGGAAGAGACCCAGTACTTC.

The genes are TRBV3-1 (or the pseudogene TRBV3-2) and TRBJ2-7, with 10 positions matching TRBD1. Germline V CDR1 and CDR2: LGHDT, YNNKEL (reference sequence). V shed 5 bases and J 5 bases; nucleotides not matched to a gene: 12. The CDR3 extends over 16 amino acids. The CDR3 is CASSSGGTGAFNEQYF. CDR3 in DNA: TGTGCCAGCAGCTCTGGAGGGACAGGGGCCTTCAACGAGCAGTACTTC.